The 23 T cell receptor beta chains below were found in one sample sequenced in a study of Graves' ophthalmopathy and Graves' hyperthyroidism. CDR3 regions of TCR beta were amplified from RNA transcripts. First-round RT-PCR relied on HTBI primers, and a second-round multiplex PCR came next. One entry per CDR3 protein, called by TCRdb with MiXCR from the multiplex PCR reads. The repertoire holds a few hundred thousand distinct CDR3 sequences, with around 16% as singletons. The specimen sequenced was peripheral blood. The receptors come from a woman under 30 with Graves' ophthalmopathy.

This clonotype was observed at least ten times. This rearrangement joins TRBV28 to TRBJ2-6, with D perhaps TRBD1 (5 bases). CDR1 MDHEN and CDR2 SYDVKM come from the germline V gene. Trimming removed 5 bases from V and 0 bases from J, with 11 bases in between. This CDR3 contains 16 residues. The CDR3 spells CASSATVNSGANVLTF. The CDR3, as DNA: TGTGCCAGCAGTGCGACAGTTAACTCTGGGGCCAACGTCCTGACTTTC.

The CDR3 coding sequence is TGCGCCAGCAGCCAAGAAAGAGGGAATCAGCCCCAGCATTTT. Translation gives CASSQERGNQPQHF. This sequence joins TRBV4-1 and TRBJ1-5, with D unclear. V was trimmed by 0 bases and J by 4 bases, leaving 7 bases between them. CDR3 length equals 14 residues. CDR1 is MGHRA, CDR2 YSYEKL, per germline.

The chain employs TRBV6-1 and TRBJ2-7, with D uncertain. CDR1 and CDR2 from the germline V gene are MNHNS and SASEGT. The V gene lost 0 bases and the J gene lost 2 bases, with 5 bases spanning the gap. The CDR3 covers 13 residues. CDR3 bases: TGTGCCAGCAGTGAAGCGGGGACCTACGAGCAGTACTTC. This translates into CASSEAGTYEQYF.

This clonotype was detected many times. The V call is TRBV27, the J call TRBJ1-1, with D unclear. V lost 3 bases to trimming and J lost 3 bases, with 14 bases between them. CDR3 length: 15 amino acids. CDR1 is MNHEY and CDR2 is SMNVEV in the germline V gene (reference sequence). The CDR3 spells CASSFAAGGDTEAFF. In DNA, the CDR3 is TGTGCCAGCAGTTTCGCGGCAGGTGGGGACACTGAAGCTTTCTTT.

The chain employs TRBV7-2 and TRBJ1-1; D possibly corresponds to TRBD1 (5 bases). This CDR3 contains 14 residues. Trimming stripped 2 bases from V and 4 bases from J, with 11 bases between. Germline CDR1 and CDR2: SGHTA and FQGNSA. CDR3 in DNA: TGTGCCAGCAGCTTATATCCAGGGACCACTGAAGCTTTCTTT. Amino acids: CASSLYPGTTEAFF.

This clonotype occurred many times. This chain joins TRBV5-1 and TRBJ2-4, with no clear D. Trimming took 1 base from V and 6 from J, leaving 11 bases between them. The CDR3 is 14 amino acids. Germline V gene lookup returns CDR1 SGHRS and CDR2 YFSETQ. Here the CDR3 reads CASSLLSEGNIQYF. In nucleotides, the CDR3 is TGCGCCAGCAGCTTGCTTTCAGAAGGAAACATTCAGTACTTC.

This chain links TRBV4-3 with TRBJ2-7, with D tentatively TRBD2 (5 bases). From germline, CDR1 is LGHNA and CDR2 YSLEER. The CDR3 length is 17 residues. V was pared by 0 bases and J by 5 bases, with 20 bases between. CDR3 in DNA: TGCGCCAGCAGCCAAGAGATTTCGGGTTCGAGGGTCCACGAGCAGTACTTC. Protein sequence: CASSQEISGSRVHEQYF.

This clonotype occurred many times. V gene TRBV20-1 combines with J gene TRBJ1-1, with 8 bases matching TRBD1. This CDR3 is 17 amino acids long. V lost 6 bases to trimming and J lost 6 bases; unmatched junction nucleotides: 21. The germline CDR1 and CDR2 sequences are DFQATT and SNEGSKA (reference sequence). For the CDR3, the DNA is TGCAGTGCAGACCACCAGGGACAGGTTGCAAGGATCCCTGAAGCTTTCTTT. Residues: CSADHQGQVARIPEAFF.

This clonotype was seen ten or more times. The V gene is TRBV6-2 or TRBV6-3, the J gene TRBJ2-7; maybe TRBD2 (5 bases). Trimming took 2 bases from V and 3 from J, leaving 8 bases between them. The length of the CDR3 is 13 residues. Looked up from germline, CDR1 is MNHEY and CDR2 is SVGEGT. The CDR3 DNA follows: TGTGCCAGCAGTTACGACTATAACTACGAGCAGTACTTC. Translating it yields CASSYDYNYEQYF.

The count of this clonotype is one. J is TRBJ1-5 and V is TRBV12-3 or TRBV12-4; no firm D call. The length of the CDR3 is 12 residues. The V and J ends lost 4 bases and 6 bases respectively, with 7 bases between them. The CDR3 DNA follows: TGTGCCAGCAGTTCTTGGGGTCAGCCCCAGCATTTT. This encodes CASSSWGQPQHF.

This clonotype was detected ten times or more. The CDR3 reads CASSQGAKSSYEQYF. As DNA, the CDR3 is TGTGCCAGCAGTCAAGGGGCGAAAAGCTCCTACGAGCAGTACTTC. The rearrangement links TRBV6-1 to TRBJ2-7, with D maybe TRBD1 (5 bases). CDR3 size: 15 residues. Looked up from germline, CDR1 is MNHNS and CDR2 is SASEGT. V lost 5 bases and J lost 0, with 14 bases in between.

This clonotype was detected ten times or more. This sequence joins TRBV7-2 and TRBJ2-5; maybe TRBD1 (5 bases). V was clipped by 1 base and J by 5 bases, with 14 bases between them. The CDR3 has 15 amino acids. Germline assignment: CDR1 SGHTA and CDR2 FQGNSA. The CDR3 region is CASSLDPGRLETQYF. CDR3 sequence (DNA): TGTGCCAGCAGCTTAGATCCAGGGCGGTTGGAGACCCAGTACTTC.

The rearrangement uses TRBV18 and TRBJ1-5, with 7 positions matching TRBD1. V was clipped by 0 bases and J by 0 bases; unmatched bases: 5. Per the germline V gene, CDR1 is KGHSH and CDR2 is LQKENI. This CDR3 region has 17 residues. The CDR3 region has the DNA TGTGCCAGCTCACCACCCCGGGACAGACATAGCAATCAGCCCCAGCATTTT. Translated, it gives CASSPPRDRHSNQPQHF.

This clonotype was recorded at least ten times. The rearrangement joins TRBV6-5 to TRBJ1-5; D is uncertain. V lost 7 bases to trimming and J lost 0 bases, with 13 bases between them. In germline, CDR1 is MNHEY, CDR2 SVGAGI. The CDR3 has 15 residues. CDR3: CASKAGSHSNQPQHF. The CDR3 bases are TGTGCCAGCAAGGCGGGATCCCATAGCAATCAGCCCCAGCATTTT.

This clonotype appeared many times. The V and J genes are TRBV5-1 and TRBJ1-6; 7 bases are a match to TRBD1. J gave up 3 bases and V 4 bases, and 4 bases lay outside the gene matches. CDR1 and CDR2 from the germline V gene are SGHRS and YFSETQ. The CDR3 length is 15 residues. DNA of the CDR3: TGCGCCAGCAGCACCACAGGGGACTATAATTCACCCCTCCACTTT. Translation: CASSTTGDYNSPLHF.

This clonotype showed up many times. V is TRBV6-5 and J is TRBJ1-1; D not resolved. V was clipped by 6 bases and J by 1 base, with 15 bases between them. Germline loops: CDR1 MNHEY, CDR2 SVGAGI. CDR3 length equals 15 residues. The CDR3 protein is CASSPPGFANTEAFF. The CDR3 DNA is TGTGCCAGCAGCCCCCCCGGGTTTGCGAACACTGAAGCTTTCTTT.

In this sample, this clonotype turned up many times. This chain uses TRBV24-1 with TRBJ1-1, with 7 nucleotides matching TRBD1. V lost 7 bases and J lost 1; bases outside the gene matches: 2. This CDR3 region has 13 residues. Per germline, CDR1 KGHDR and CDR2 SFDVKD. The DNA for the CDR3 is TGTGCCACCAGCGACAGGGCGAACACTGAAGCTTTCTTT. Protein sequence: CATSDRANTEAFF.

Notes on this clonotype: A much larger clone is a single base away; this may be a read error. This rearrangement joins TRBV5-6 to TRBJ1-1; 7 bases fit TRBD1. The CDR3 runs 16 residues. Germline assignment: CDR1 SGHDT and CDR2 YYEEEE. This chain's CDR3 is CTSSRVQGGLDTEAFF. The CDR3 nucleotides read TGTACCAGCAGTCGAGTTCAGGGGGGGCTCGACACTGAAGCTTTCTTT.

V usage is TRBV5-6 and J usage is TRBJ2-2; a weak D match, TRBD1 (6 bases). Germline CDR1 SGHDT, CDR2 YYEEEE. The CDR3 spans 14 residues. Trimming took 5 bases from V and 7 from J, leaving 15 bases between them. CDR3 sequence reads: CASSPYREGGELFF. The CDR3 nucleotides are TGTGCCAGCAGTCCCTACAGGGAAGGCGGGGAGCTGTTTTTT.

The table lists this clonotype with many counts. This CDR3 reads CASTSRWGNQPQHF. CDR3 sequence (DNA): TGTGCCAGCACCTCCCGATGGGGCAATCAGCCCCAGCATTTT. The V gene is TRBV6-5, the J gene TRBJ1-5; D unresolved. V lost 7 bases and J 2 bases, leaving 12 bases between the germline ends. This CDR3 spans 14 amino acids. CDR1 is MNHEY and CDR2 is SVGAGI in the germline V gene.

This clonotype was picked up many times. The chain has TRBV4-2 and TRBJ2-5, with D tentatively TRBD2 (6 bases). The germline V gene encodes CDR1 LGHNA and CDR2 YNFKEQ. V lost 0 bases and J 5 bases, leaving 16 bases between the germline ends. There are 16 residues in the CDR3. The DNA for the CDR3 is TGTGCCAGCAGCCAAGAGCGAGGGCAGGGAGGCGAGACCCAGTACTTC. This sequence encodes CASSQERGQGGETQYF.

This clonotype was observed at least ten times. The chain links TRBV19 to TRBJ1-1; D not resolved. The V and J ends lost 0 bases and 4 bases respectively, with 12 bases between them. Germline V CDR1 and CDR2: LNHDA, SQIVND (reference sequence). This CDR3 region has 15 residues. DNA for the CDR3: TGTGCCAGTAGTATAGATCCGAGGGTGAGCACTGAAGCTTTCTTT. This codes for CASSIDPRVSTEAFF.

This clonotype was recorded at least ten times. The chain employs TRBV7-2 and TRBJ2-7; D unresolved. Trimming left V 7 bases short and J 4 bases short, with 20 bases between. CDR3 length: 15 amino acids. Germline assignment: CDR1 SGHTA and CDR2 FQGNSA. As DNA, the CDR3 is TGTGCCAGCAAACCCCCCGGACCTCCTTATTACGAGCAGTACTTC. It yields the protein CASKPPGPPYYEQYF. Based on the CDR3 plus reference TRBV7-2 and TRBJ2-7, the full variable domain is GAGVSQSPSNKVTEKGKDVELRCDPISGHTALYWYRQSLGQGLEFLIYFQGNSAPDKSGLPSDRFSAERTGGSVSTLTIQRTQQEDSAVYLCASKPPGPPYYEQYFGPGTRLTVT.